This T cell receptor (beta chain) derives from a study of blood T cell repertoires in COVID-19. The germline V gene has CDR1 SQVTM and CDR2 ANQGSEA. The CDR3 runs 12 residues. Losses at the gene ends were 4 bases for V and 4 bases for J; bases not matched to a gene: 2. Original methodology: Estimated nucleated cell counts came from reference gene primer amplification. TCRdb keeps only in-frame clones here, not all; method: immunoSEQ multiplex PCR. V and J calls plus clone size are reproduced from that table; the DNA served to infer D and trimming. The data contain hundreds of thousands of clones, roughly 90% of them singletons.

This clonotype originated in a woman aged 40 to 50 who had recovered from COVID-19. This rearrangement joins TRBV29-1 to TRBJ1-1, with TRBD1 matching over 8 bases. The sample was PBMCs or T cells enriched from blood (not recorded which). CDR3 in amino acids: CSVGTGLTEAFF. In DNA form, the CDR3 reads TGCAGCGTTGGGACAGGGCTCACTGAAGCTTTCTTT.